This T cell receptor (beta chain) came from a study of cytomegalovirus exposure and HLA in healthy donors. The study, taken as a whole, reports: Serostatus for CMV was the only available immune exposure information. Association with HLA alleles at 0.05 false discovery rate was found for 16,951 TCR beta sequences in a later analysis.

As to this clone: Its specificity is unknown.

Unrecorded immune exposure was likely among donors, who were nominally healthy when sampled. The V gene end was trimmed by 3 bases and the J gene end by 2 bases; junction bases not matched to a gene: 8. The CDR3 contains 16 residues. In germline, CDR1 is KGHSH, CDR2 LQKENI. PCR primers comprised 60 Vbeta and 13 Jbeta primers. Clones were read by immunoSEQ multiplex PCR, and TCRdb kept only the in-frame ones, dropping some. The table lists 35,000 to 55,000 clones, roughly 80% of them singletons. The receptor comes from a man under 40 in good health and CMV-seronegative. The sequenced sample was PBMCs. The genes are TRBV18 and TRBJ2-7; 9 nucleotides line up with TRBD1. CDR3 in DNA: TGTGCCAGCTCACCTACTAACGGACAGGGGCCCTACGAGCAGTACTTC. It codes for CASSPTNGQGPYEQYF.